A single sample is the source of the 14 T cell receptor beta chains below, sequenced in a study of control samples from healthy donors and cancer patients (dated by TCRdb to about 2020). The library was built by means of the immunoSEQ multiplex PCR assay. Not all clones reach the TCRdb copy of this immuneACCESS table, which keeps in-frame sequences only. Checked studies attribute under half of the gap to unresolved V genes and leave the rest unexplained. This sample has about 160,000 clones in its table, and about 95% of those were observed once. The ten largest clonotypes hold 13% to 15% of the sample. Sequencing was performed on PBMCs. Every receptor here comes from a man between 60 and 75 years old with colorectal cancer.

The V and J genes are TRBV7-2 and TRBJ1-6; TRBD1 aligns across 10 bases. There are 17 residues in the CDR3. Germline CDR1 is SGHTA and CDR2 is FQGNSA. V lost 4 bases, J lost 3 bases, and 6 bases stayed unmatched. For the CDR3, the DNA is TGTGCCAGCAGCTACAGGACAGGGGGAATCTATAATTCACCCCTCCACTTT. This translates into CASSYRTGGIYNSPLHF. Variable domain in full (rest from reference TRBV7-2 and TRBJ1-6): GAGVSQSPSNKVTEKGKDVELRCDPISGHTALYWYRQSLGQGLEFLIYFQGNSAPDKSGLPSDRFSAERTGGSVSTLTIQRTQQEDSAVYLCASSYRTGGIYNSPLHFGNGTRLTVT.

V usage is TRBV2 and J usage is TRBJ2-6; D is perhaps TRBD1 or TRBD2 (7 bases each). In germline, CDR1 is SNHLY, CDR2 FYNNEI. CDR3 length: 16 residues. V lost 6 bases to trimming and J lost 2 bases, with 14 bases between them. The CDR3 region is CASRLGRGPGANVLTF. Here the CDR3 DNA reads TGTGCCAGCAGGCTGGGGAGGGGGCCTGGGGCCAACGTCCTGACTTTC.

As for this clone: Sequence at one end of the junction differs from germline and may be a read error. The chain's CDR3 is CACSVGDIQPQHF. DNA for the CDR3: TGTGCCTGCAGCGTAGGGGACATTCAGCCCCAGCATTTT. The chain couples TRBV9 to TRBJ1-5, with D possibly matching TRBD1 (6 bases). The CDR3 sequence is 13 residues long. Per the germline V gene, CDR1 is SGDLS and CDR2 is YYNGEE.

The CDR3 DNA sequence: TGTGCCATCAGTGAGTCGGCGGCAGTTTCCTCCTACGAGCAGTACTTC. It yields the protein CAISESAAVSSYEQYF. J is TRBJ2-7 and V is TRBV10-3; D remains unclear. V was cut by 0 bases and J by 0 bases, with 12 bases left in between. Germline V lookup: CDR1 ENHRY, CDR2 SYGVKD. The CDR3 has 16 residues.

The chain employs TRBV4-1 and TRBJ1-4; perhaps TRBD1 as D (5 bases). The V and J ends lost 2 bases and 8 bases respectively, with 6 bases between them. Germline V gives CDR1 MGHRA, CDR2 YSYEKL. This CDR3 has 12 amino acids. The CDR3 protein is CASSQRGEKLFF. Here the CDR3 DNA reads TGCGCCAGCAGCCAAAGGGGCGAAAAACTGTTTTTT.

The rearrangement uses TRBV7-6 and TRBJ2-5; TRBD2 is a possible D gene (7 bases). The CDR3 loop spans 16 amino acids. Germline values: CDR1 SGHVS, CDR2 FNYEAQ. V lost 5 bases and J 5 bases, leaving 21 bases between the germline ends. The CDR3 protein is CASSPRAAGALETQYF. The CDR3 coding sequence is TGTGCCAGCAGCCCCCGGGCGGCGGGGGCTTTGGAGACCCAGTACTTC.

The rearrangement joins TRBV29-1 to TRBJ1-1, with no clear D. V was shortened by 0 bases and J by 2 bases, with 7 bases between the two germline ends. The CDR3 loop spans 13 amino acids. Germline-derived CDR1 and CDR2 are SQVTM and ANQGSEA. The CDR3: CSVEDALNTEAFF. The CDR3 DNA sequence: TGCAGCGTTGAAGACGCCCTAAACACTGAAGCTTTCTTT. Using reference TRBV29-1 and TRBJ1-1 for the parts outside the CDR3, the full variable domain is SAVISQKPSRDICQRGTSLTIQCQVDSQVTMMFWYRQQPGQSLTLIATANQGSEATYESGFVIDKFPISRPNLTFSTLTVSNMSPEDSSIYLCSVEDALNTEAFFGQGTRLTVV.

This chain uses TRBV19 with TRBJ2-3; D is uncertain. The CDR3 length is 15 residues. Per germline, CDR1 LNHDA and CDR2 SQIVND (reference sequence). Trimming removed 1 base at V and 5 bases at J, with 13 bases between. The CDR3 DNA sequence: TGTGCCAGTAGTATAGGGTTAGCTGTCGGAGATACGCAGTATTTT. Protein: CASSIGLAVGDTQYF.

The V and J genes are TRBV2 and TRBJ2-3, with a possible D match to TRBD1 (6 bases). V was shortened by 7 bases and J by 4 bases, with 9 bases between the two germline ends. This CDR3 is built from 12 residues. In germline, CDR1 is SNHLY, CDR2 FYNNEI. The CDR3: CASKSGADTQYF. The CDR3 DNA is TGTGCCAGCAAATCAGGGGCAGATACGCAGTATTTT. The full variable domain, completed using reference TRBV2 and TRBJ2-3, is EPEVTQTPSHQVTQMGQEVILRCVPISNHLYFYWYRQILGQKVEFLVSFYNNEISEKSEIFDDQFSVERPDGSNFTLKIRSTKLEDSAMYFCASKSGADTQYFGPGTRLTVL.

This chain links TRBV27 with TRBJ2-1, with a possible D match to TRBD1 (6 bases). The CDR3 sequence is 16 residues long. From germline, CDR1 is MNHEY and CDR2 SMNVEV (reference sequence). The V and J ends lost 5 bases and 0 bases respectively, with 14 bases between them. The CDR3 is CASSLGGDLSYNEQFF. CDR3 in DNA: TGTGCCAGCAGTCTAGGGGGAGACCTCTCCTACAATGAGCAGTTCTTC.

The chain carries TRBV6-2 or TRBV6-3 and TRBJ2-7; D is ambiguous. There are 13 residues in the CDR3. Deletions cut 2 bases from V and 2 bases from J, with 7 bases between. The germline CDR1 and CDR2 sequences are MNHEY and SVGEGT. The CDR3 DNA follows: TGTGCCAGCAGTTACAGCCCCGCCTACGAGCAGTACTTC. This gives the protein CASSYSPAYEQYF.

Only a few counts were recorded for this clone. V usage is TRBV21-1 and J usage is TRBJ1-1; no DNA check was done on the table's D call, TRBD1. TRBV21-1 is a recognized pseudogene. This CDR3 is built from 15 residues. Here the CDR3 DNA reads TGTGCCAGCAGCAAAGACAGGGGCAAGGACACTGAAGCTTTCTTT. Protein sequence: CASSKDRGKDTEAFF.

In this sample, this clone turned up once. The rearrangement uses TRBV11-2 and TRBJ2-1, with TRBD2 matching over 12 bases. Germline loops: CDR1 SGHAT, CDR2 FQNNGV. This CDR3 spans 17 amino acids. J gave up 0 bases and V 4 bases, and 4 bases lay outside the gene matches. The CDR3 sequence is CASSWTSGTGSYNEQFF. The CDR3 DNA reads TGTGCCAGCAGCTGGACTAGCGGGACCGGCTCCTACAATGAGCAGTTCTTC.

The V and J genes are TRBV12-3 or TRBV12-4 and TRBJ2-5, with D possibly being TRBD1 (6 bases). Trimming removed 8 bases at V and 5 bases at J, with 9 bases between. The CDR3 runs to 11 residues. CDR3 amino acids: CASGQRETQYF. CDR3 in DNA: TGTGCCAGCGGACAGCGCGAGACCCAGTACTTC.